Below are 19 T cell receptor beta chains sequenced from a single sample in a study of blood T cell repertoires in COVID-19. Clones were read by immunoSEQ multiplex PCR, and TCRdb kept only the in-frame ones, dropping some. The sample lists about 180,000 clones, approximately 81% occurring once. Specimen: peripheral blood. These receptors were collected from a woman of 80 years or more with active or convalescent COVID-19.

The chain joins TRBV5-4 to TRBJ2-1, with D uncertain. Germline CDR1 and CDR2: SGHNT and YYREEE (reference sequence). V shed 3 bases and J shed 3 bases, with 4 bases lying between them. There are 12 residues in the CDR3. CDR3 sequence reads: CASSSNYNEQFF. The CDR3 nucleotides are TGTGCCAGCAGCTCCAACTACAATGAGCAGTTCTTC.

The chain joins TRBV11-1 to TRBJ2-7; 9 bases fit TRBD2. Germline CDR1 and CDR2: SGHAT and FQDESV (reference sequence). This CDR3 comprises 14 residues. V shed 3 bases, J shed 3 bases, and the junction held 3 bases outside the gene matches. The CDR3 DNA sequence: TGTGCCAGCAGCTTCGCTAGCGGGATCTACGAGCAGTACTTC. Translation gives CASSFASGIYEQYF.

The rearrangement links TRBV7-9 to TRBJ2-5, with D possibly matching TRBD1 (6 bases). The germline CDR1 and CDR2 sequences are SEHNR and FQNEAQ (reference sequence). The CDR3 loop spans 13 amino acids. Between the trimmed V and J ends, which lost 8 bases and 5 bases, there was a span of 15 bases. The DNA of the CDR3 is TGTGCCAGCGGCACAGGGTCGGGGGAGACCCAGTACTTC. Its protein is CASGTGSGETQYF. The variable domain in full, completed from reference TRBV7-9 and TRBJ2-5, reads DTGVSQNPRHKITKRGQNVTFRCDPISEHNRLYWYRQTLGQGPEFLTYFQNEAQLEKSRLLSDRFSAERPKGSFSTLEIQRTEQGDSAMYLCASGTGSGETQYFGPGTRLLVL.

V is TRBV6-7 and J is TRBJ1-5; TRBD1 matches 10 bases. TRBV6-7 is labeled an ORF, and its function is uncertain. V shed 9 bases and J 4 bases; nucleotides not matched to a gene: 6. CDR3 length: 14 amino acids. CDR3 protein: CARQPGQGNQPQHF. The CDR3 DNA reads TGTGCCAGACAACCGGGACAGGGGAATCAGCCCCAGCATTTT.

In DNA form, the CDR3 reads TGTGCCAGCAGCCAAGATTGGGGGGGCTCACCCCTCCACTTT. It is translated as CASSQDWGGSPLHF. V is TRBV3-1 (or the pseudogene TRBV3-2) and J is TRBJ1-6; a weak D match, TRBD1 (6 bases). Trimming removed 0 bases from V and 10 bases from J, with 10 bases in between. Germline lookup yields CDR1 LGHDT and CDR2 YNNKEL (reference sequence). The CDR3 has 14 amino acids.

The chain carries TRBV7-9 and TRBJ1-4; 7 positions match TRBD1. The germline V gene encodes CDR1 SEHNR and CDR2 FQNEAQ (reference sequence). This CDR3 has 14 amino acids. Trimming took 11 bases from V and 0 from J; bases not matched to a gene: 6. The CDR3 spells CAGRQGSTNEKLFF. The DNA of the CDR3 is TGTGCCGGAAGACAGGGATCAACTAATGAAAAACTGTTTTTT.

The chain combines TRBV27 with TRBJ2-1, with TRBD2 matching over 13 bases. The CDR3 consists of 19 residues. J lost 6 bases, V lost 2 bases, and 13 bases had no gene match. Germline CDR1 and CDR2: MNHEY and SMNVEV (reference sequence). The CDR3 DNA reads TGTGCCAGCAGTTTACGGGGGATCGGGACTAGCGGGAAGTTCAATGAGCAGTTCTTC. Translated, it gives CASSLRGIGTSGKFNEQFF.

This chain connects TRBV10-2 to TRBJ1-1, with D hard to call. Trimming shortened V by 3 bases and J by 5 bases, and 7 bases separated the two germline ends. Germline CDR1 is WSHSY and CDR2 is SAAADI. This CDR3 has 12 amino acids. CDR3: CASSEGRTEAFF. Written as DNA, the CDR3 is TGCGCCAGCAGTGAAGGGAGAACTGAAGCTTTCTTT.

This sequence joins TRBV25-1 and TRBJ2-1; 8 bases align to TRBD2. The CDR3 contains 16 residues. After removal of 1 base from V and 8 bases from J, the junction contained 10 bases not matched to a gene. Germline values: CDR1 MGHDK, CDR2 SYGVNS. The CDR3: CASSEFIAGGAHEQFF. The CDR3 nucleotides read TGTGCCAGCAGTGAATTTATCGCGGGGGGAGCCCATGAGCAGTTCTTC.

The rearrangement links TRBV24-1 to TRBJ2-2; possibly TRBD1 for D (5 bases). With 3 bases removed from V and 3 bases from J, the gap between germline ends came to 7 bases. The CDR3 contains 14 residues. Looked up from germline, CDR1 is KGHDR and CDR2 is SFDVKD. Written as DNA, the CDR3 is TGTGCCACCAGTGATCCCAGGGACACCGGGGAGCTGTTTTTT. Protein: CATSDPRDTGELFF.

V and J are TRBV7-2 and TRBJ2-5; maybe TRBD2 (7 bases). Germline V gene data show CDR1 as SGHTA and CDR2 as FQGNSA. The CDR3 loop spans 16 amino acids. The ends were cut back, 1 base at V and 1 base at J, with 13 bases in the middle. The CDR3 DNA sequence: TGTGCCAGCAGCTTAGTAGGGGGGGGGTTCCAAGAGACCCAGTACTTC. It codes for CASSLVGGGFQETQYF.

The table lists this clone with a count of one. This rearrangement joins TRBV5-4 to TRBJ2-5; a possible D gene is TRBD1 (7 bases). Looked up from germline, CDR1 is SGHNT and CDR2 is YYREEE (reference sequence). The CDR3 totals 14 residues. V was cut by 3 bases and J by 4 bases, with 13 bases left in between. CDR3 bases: TGTGCCAGCAGCTCACCTCAGGGGGGAGAGACCCAGTACTTC. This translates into CASSSPQGGETQYF.

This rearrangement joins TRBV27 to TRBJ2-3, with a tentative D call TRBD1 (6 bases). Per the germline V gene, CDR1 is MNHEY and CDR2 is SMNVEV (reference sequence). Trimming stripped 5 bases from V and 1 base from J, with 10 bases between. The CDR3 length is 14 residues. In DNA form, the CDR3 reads TGTGCCAGCAGTCAGGGGTACCGCACAGATACGCAGTATTTT. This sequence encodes CASSQGYRTDTQYF.

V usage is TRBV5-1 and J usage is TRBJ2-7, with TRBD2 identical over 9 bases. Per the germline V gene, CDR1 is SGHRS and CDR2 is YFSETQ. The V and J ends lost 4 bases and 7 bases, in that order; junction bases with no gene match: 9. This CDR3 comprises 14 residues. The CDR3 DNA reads TGCGCCAGCAGCGGTCCAGCGGGAGGTAGGGAGCAGTACTTC. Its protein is CASSGPAGGREQYF. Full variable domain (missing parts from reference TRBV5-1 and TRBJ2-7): KAGVTQTPRYLIKTRGQQVTLSCSPISGHRSVSWYQQTPGQGLQFLFEYFSETQRNKGNFPGRFSGRQFSNSRSEMNVSTLELGDSALYLCASSGPAGGREQYFGPGTRLTVT.

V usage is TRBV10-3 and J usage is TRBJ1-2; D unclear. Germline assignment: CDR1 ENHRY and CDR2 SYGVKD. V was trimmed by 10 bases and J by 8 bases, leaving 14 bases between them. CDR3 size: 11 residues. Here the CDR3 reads CATQAALGYTF. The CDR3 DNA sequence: TGTGCCACCCAGGCTGCGCTAGGCTACACCTTC.

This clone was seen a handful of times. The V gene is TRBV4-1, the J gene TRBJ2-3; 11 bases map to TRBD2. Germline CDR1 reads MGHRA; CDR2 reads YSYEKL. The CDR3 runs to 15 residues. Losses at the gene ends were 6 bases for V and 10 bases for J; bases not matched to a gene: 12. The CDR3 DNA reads TGCGCCAGCAGTCGAGGACTAGCGGGTATGTCGGCGCAGTATTTT. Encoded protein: CASSRGLAGMSAQYF.

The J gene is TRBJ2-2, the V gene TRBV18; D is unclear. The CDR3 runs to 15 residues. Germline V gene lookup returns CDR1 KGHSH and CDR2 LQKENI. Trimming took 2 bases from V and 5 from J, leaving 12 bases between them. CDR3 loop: CASSPTGVGTGELFF. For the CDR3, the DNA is TGTGCCAGCTCACCAACTGGAGTCGGGACCGGGGAGCTGTTTTTT. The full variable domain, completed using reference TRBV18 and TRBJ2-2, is NAGVMQNPRHLVRRRGQEARLRCSPMKGHSHVYWYRQLPEEGLKFMVYLQKENIIDESGMPKERFSAEFPKEGPSILRIQQVVRGDSAAYFCASSPTGVGTGELFFGEGSRLTVL.

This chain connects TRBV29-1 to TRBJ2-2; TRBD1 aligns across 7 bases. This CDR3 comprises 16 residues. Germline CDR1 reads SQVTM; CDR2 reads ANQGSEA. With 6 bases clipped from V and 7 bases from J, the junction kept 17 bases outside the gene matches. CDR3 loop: CSVDARLGGKGGELFF. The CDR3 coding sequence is TGCAGCGTAGACGCCCGGTTAGGGGGCAAAGGCGGGGAGCTGTTTTTT.

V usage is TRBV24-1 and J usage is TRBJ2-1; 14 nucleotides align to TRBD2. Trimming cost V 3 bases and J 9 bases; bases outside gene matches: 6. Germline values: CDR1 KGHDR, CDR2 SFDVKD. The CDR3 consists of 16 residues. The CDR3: CATSDPGTSGRSEQFF. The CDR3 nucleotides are TGTGCCACCAGTGATCCCGGGACTAGCGGGAGAAGTGAGCAGTTCTTC.